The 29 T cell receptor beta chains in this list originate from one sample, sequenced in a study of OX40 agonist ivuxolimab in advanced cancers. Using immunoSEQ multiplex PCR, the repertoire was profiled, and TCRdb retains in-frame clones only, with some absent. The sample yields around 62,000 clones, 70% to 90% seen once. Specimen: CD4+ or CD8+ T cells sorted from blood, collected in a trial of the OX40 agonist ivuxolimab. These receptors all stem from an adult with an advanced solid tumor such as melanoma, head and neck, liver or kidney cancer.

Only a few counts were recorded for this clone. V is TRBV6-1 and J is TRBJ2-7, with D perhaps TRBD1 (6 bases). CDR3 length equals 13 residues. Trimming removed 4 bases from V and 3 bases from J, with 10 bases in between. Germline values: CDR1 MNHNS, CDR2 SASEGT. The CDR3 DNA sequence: TGTGCCAGCAGTGCAGGGGTCCTCTACGAGCAGTACTTC. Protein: CASSAGVLYEQYF.

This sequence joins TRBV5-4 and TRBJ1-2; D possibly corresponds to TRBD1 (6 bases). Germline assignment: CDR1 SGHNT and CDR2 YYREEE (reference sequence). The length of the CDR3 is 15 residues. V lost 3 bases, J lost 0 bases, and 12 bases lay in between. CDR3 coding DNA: TGTGCCAGCAGCTGGGAGCGACAGGCTAACTATGGCTACACCTTC. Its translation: CASSWERQANYGYTF.

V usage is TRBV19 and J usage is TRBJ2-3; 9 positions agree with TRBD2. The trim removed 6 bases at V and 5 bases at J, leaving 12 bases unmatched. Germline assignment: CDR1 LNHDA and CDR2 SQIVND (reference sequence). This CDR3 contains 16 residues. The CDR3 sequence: CASRSGSGSVGDTQYF. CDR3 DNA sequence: TGTGCCAGTAGATCTGGTAGCGGGAGTGTAGGAGATACGCAGTATTTT.

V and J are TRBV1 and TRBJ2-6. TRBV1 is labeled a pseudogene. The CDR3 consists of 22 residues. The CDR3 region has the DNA TGCACCAGCAGCCAAGATGACGAGCGTGGGGAAATTATCTACTCTGGGGCCAACGTCCTGACTTTC. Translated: CTSSQDDERGEIIYSGANVLTF.

The CDR3 region is CASSGEETQYF. In DNA form, the CDR3 reads TGCGCCAGCAGCGGCGAAGAGACCCAGTACTTC. The chain is built from TRBV5-1 and TRBJ2-5; no clear D gene. CDR1 is SGHRS and CDR2 is YFSETQ in the germline V gene. Between the trimmed V and J ends, which lost 4 bases and 3 bases, there was a span of 4 bases. The CDR3 contains 11 residues.

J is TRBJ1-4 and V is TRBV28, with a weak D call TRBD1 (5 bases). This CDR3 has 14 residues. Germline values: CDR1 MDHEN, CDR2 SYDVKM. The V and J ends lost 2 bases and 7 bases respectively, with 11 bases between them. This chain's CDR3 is CASSLALTVEKLFF. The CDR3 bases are TGTGCCAGCAGTTTAGCCCTGACAGTTGAAAAACTGTTTTTT.

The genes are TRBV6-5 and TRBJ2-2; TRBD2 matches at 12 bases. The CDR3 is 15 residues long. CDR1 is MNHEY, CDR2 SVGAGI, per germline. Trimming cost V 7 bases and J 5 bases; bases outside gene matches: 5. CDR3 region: CASTLGLAGTGELFF. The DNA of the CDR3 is TGTGCCAGCACCCTAGGACTAGCGGGAACCGGGGAGCTGTTTTTT.

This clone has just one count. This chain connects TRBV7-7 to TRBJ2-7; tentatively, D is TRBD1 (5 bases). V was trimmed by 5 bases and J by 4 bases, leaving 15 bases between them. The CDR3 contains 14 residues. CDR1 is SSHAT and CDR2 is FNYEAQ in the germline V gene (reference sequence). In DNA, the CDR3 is TGTGCCAGCAGCGTTGGACAAGGTGGTTACGAGCAGTACTTC. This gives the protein CASSVGQGGYEQYF. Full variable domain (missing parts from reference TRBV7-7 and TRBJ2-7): GAGVSQSPRYKVTKRGQDVTLRCDPISSHATLYWYQQALGQGPEFLTYFNYEAQPDKSGLPSDRFSAERPEGSISTLTIQRTEQRDSAMYRCASSVGQGGYEQYFGPGTRLTVT.

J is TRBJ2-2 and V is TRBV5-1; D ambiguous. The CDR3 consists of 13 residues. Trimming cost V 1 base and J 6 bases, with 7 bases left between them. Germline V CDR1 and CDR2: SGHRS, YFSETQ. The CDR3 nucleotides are TGCGCCAGCAGCTTGAGGGATGCCGGGGAGCTGTTTTTT. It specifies CASSLRDAGELFF.

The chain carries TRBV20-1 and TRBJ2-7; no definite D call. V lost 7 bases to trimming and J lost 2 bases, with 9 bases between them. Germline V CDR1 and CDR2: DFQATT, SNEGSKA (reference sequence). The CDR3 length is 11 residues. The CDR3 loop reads CSVRPTYEQYF. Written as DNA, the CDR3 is TGCAGTGTCAGGCCTACCTACGAGCAGTACTTC.

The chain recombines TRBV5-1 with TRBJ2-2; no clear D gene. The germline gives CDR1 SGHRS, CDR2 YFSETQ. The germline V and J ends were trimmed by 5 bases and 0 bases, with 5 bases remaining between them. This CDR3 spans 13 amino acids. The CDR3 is CASRETNTGELFF. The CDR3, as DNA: TGCGCCAGCAGAGAAACGAACACCGGGGAGCTGTTTTTT. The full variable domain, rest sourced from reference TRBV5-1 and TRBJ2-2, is KAGVTQTPRYLIKTRGQQVTLSCSPISGHRSVSWYQQTPGQGLQFLFEYFSETQRNKGNFPGRFSGRQFSNSRSEMNVSTLELGDSALYLCASRETNTGELFFGEGSRLTVL.

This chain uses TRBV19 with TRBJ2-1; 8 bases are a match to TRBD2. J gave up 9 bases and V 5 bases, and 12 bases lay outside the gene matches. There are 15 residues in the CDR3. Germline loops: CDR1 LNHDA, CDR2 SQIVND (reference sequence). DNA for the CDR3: TGTGCCAGTAGTCCTGCTGCGGTAGCGGGACCTGAGCAGTTCTTC. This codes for CASSPAAVAGPEQFF.

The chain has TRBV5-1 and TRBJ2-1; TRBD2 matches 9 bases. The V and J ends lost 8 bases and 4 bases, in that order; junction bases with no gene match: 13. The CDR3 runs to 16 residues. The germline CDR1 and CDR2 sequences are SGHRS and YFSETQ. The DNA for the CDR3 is TGCGCCAGTTTCCCTTTTAGCGGGGGAACTTACAATGAGCAGTTCTTC. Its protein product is CASFPFSGGTYNEQFF. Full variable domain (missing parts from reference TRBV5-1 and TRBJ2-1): KAGVTQTPRYLIKTRGQQVTLSCSPISGHRSVSWYQQTPGQGLQFLFEYFSETQRNKGNFPGRFSGRQFSNSRSEMNVSTLELGDSALYLCASFPFSGGTYNEQFFGPGTRLTVL.

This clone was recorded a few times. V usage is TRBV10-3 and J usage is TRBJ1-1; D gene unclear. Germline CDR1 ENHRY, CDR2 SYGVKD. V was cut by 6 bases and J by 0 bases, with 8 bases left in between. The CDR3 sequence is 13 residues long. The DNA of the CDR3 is TGTGCCATCAGAAACCAGCTGAACACTGAAGCTTTCTTT. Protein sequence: CAIRNQLNTEAFF.

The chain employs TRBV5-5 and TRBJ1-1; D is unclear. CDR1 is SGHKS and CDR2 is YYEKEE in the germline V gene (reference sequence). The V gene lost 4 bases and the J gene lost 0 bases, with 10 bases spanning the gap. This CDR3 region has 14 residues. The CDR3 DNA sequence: TGTGCCAGCAGCCCACCACCCTTGAACACTGAAGCTTTCTTT. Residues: CASSPPPLNTEAFF.

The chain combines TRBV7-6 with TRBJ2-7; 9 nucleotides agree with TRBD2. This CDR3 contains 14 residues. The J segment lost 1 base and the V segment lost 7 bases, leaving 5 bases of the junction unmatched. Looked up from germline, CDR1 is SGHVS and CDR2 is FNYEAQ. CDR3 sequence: CASTRAGGSYEQYF. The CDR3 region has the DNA TGTGCCAGCACCCGAGCGGGAGGTTCCTACGAGCAGTACTTC.

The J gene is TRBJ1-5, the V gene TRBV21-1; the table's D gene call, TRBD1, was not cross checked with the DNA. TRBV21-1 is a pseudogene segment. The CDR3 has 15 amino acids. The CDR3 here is CASSKVDNSNQPQHF. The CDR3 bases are TGTGCCAGCAGCAAAGTGGACAATAGCAATCAGCCCCAGCATTTT.

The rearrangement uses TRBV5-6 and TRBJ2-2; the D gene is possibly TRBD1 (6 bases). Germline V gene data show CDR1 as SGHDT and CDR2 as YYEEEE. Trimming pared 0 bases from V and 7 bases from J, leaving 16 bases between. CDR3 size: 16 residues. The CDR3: CASSLALGAWDGELFF. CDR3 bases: TGTGCCAGCAGCTTGGCCTTGGGGGCTTGGGACGGGGAGCTGTTTTTT.

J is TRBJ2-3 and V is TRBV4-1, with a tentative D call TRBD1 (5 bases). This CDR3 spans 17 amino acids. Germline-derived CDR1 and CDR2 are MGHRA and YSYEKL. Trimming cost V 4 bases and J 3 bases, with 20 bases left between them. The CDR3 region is CASSRAGIDFLTDTQYF. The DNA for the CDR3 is TGCGCCAGCAGCCGGGCAGGGATCGATTTCTTAACAGATACGCAGTATTTT.

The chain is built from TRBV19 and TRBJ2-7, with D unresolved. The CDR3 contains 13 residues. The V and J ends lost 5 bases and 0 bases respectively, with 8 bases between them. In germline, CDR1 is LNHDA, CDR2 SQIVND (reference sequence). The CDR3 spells CASSRADSYEQYF. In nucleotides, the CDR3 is TGTGCCAGTAGTCGGGCGGACTCCTACGAGCAGTACTTC.

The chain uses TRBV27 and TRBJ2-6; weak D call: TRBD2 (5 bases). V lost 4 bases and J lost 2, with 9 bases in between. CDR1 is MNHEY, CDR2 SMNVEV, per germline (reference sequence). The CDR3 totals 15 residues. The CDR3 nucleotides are TGTGCCAGCAGTTCGGCCGGGGCTGGGGCCAACGTCCTGACTTTC. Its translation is CASSSAGAGANVLTF.

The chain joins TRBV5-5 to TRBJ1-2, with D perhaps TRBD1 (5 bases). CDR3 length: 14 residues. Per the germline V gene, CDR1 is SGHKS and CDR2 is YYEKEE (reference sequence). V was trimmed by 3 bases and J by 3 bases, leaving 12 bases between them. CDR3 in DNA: TGTGCCAGCAGCTCGGGTGACAGCCACTATGGCTACACCTTC. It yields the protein CASSSGDSHYGYTF.

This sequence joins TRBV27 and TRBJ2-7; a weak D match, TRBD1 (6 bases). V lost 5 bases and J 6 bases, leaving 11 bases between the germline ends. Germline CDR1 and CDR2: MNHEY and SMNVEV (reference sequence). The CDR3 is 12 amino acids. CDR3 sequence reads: CASSITGSEQYF. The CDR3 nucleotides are TGTGCCAGCAGTATTACAGGGAGCGAGCAGTACTTC.

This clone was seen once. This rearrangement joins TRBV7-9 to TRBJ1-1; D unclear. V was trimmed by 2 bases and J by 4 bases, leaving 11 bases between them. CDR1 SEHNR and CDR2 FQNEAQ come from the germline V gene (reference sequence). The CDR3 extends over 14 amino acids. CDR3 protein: CASSLLEQVTEAFF. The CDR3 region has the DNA TGTGCCAGCAGCTTACTCGAGCAAGTCACTGAAGCTTTCTTT.

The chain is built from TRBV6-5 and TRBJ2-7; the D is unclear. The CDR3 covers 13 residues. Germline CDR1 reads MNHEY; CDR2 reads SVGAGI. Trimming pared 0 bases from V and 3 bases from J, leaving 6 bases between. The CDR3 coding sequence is TGTGCCAGCAGTTACTCAAGCAACTACGAGCAGTACTTC. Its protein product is CASSYSSNYEQYF.

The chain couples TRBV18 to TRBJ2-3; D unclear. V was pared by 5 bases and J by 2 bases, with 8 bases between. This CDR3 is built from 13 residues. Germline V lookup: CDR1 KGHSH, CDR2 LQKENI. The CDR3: CASSSSYTDTQYF. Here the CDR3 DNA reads TGTGCCAGCTCATCCTCCTACACAGATACGCAGTATTTT.

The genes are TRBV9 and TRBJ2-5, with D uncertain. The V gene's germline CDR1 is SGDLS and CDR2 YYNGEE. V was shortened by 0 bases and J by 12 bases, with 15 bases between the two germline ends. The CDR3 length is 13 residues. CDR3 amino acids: CASSVEIGRAEYF. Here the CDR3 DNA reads TGTGCCAGCAGCGTAGAGATAGGACGTGCGGAGTACTTC.

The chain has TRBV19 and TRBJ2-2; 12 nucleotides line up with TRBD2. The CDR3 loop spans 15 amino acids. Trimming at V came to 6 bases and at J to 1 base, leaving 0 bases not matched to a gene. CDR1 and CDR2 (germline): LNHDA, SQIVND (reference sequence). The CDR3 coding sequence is TGTGCCAGTAGGGGACTAGCGGGGAACACCGGGGAGCTGTTTTTT. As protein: CASRGLAGNTGELFF.

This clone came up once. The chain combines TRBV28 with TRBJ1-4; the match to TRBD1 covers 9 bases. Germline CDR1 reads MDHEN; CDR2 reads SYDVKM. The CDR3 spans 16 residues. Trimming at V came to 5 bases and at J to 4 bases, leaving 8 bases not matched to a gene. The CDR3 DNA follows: TGTGCCAGCAGTCTTGCCCCGGGACAGGGTAATGAAAAACTGTTTTTT. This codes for CASSLAPGQGNEKLFF.